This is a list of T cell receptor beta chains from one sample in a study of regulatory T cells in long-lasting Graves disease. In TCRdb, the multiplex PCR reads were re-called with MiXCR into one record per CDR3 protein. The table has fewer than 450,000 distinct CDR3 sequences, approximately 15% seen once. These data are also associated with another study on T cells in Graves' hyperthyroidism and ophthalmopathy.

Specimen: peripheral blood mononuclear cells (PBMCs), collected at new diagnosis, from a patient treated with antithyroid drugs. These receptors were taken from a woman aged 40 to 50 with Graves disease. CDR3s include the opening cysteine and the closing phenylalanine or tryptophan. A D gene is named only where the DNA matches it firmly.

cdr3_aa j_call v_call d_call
CASSPIWEQETQYF TRBJ2-5 TRBV6-2/TRBV6-3 NA
CASSEAAGFNQPQHF TRBJ1-5 TRBV6-1 NA
CASSDNSRGRSTGELFF TRBJ2-2 TRBV9 TRBD1
CSASVGTGLLLGGRLVTGELFF TRBJ2-2 TRBV29-1 NA
CASSGWDRVRYGYTF TRBJ1-2 TRBV6-1 TRBD1
CASSGEPRTGGYTGELFF TRBJ2-2 TRBV5-1 TRBD1
CASSQGQWDYNEQFF TRBJ2-1 TRBV6-2/TRBV6-3 TRBD1
CAIREDNEQFF TRBJ2-1 TRBV10-3 NA
CASSQGQGNSPLHF TRBJ1-6 TRBV3-1 TRBD1
CASSESMLAAADTQYF TRBJ2-3 TRBV10-1 TRBD2
CASGDPGQGAQGYTF TRBJ1-2 TRBV6-1 TRBD1
CASTDGGQTFHYGYTF TRBJ1-2 TRBV6-1 TRBD1